A selection of T cell receptor beta chains follows, all from one sample in a study of beta chain features in type 1 diabetes. TCRdb keeps only in-frame clones here, not all; method: immunoSEQ multiplex PCR. The sample lists nearly 700,000 clones, about an eighth seen once, with 0.022% in the top ten. Sequences were obtained from naive CD4+ T cells from blood. Every receptor here comes from a man in his late teens or twenties with type 1 diabetes. Each CDR3 is given with its conserved first and last residue. The order of the fields is D gene, clone size, J gene, V gene, CDR3 DNA, CDR3 protein. A D gene is named only where the DNA matches it firmly. Not all rows give a size; the values are once, few, many and, for expanded clones, a class.

-	-	TRBJ2-5	TRBV25-1	TGTGCCACCGGCCAGGGGGAGACCCAGTACTTC	CATGQGETQYF
-	few	TRBJ1-1	TRBV7-7	TGTGCCCGCAGGGCTGAAGCTTTCTTT	CARRAEAFF
-	-	TRBJ2-7	TRBV2	TGTGCCAGCAGCGCATTGGATAGGACAAGCTACGAGCAGTACTTC	CASSALDRTSYEQYF
TRBD2	-	TRBJ2-7	TRBV30	TGTGCCTGGACGGTAGCGGGGGCCGTATCCTACGAGCAGTACTTC	CAWTVAGAVSYEQYF
-	-	TRBJ1-2	TRBV30	TGTGCCTGGAGCCAGATTAACTATGGCTACACCTTC	CAWSQINYGYTF
-	few	TRBJ2-1	TRBV5-6	TGTGCCAGCAGCGGGGGACTCTTGAGCTCCTACAATGAGCAGTTCTTC	CASSGGLLSSYNEQFF
TRBD1	-	TRBJ2-7	TRBV5-1	TGCGCCAGCAGCCCGATACCGGGACAGACCTACGAGCAGTACTTC	CASSPIPGQTYEQYF
-	-	TRBJ1-4	TRBV7-9	TGTGCCAGCAGCCCGGGGGCAAATGAAAAACTGTTTTTT	CASSPGANEKLFF
-	few	TRBJ1-6	TRBV7-2	TGTGCCAGCAGCTTAGTATCAGACGATTCACCCCTCCACTTT	CASSLVSDDSPLHF
-	-	TRBJ1-1	TRBV29-1	TGCAGCACCCACCGGGGGGGCACTGAAGCTTTCTTT	CSTHRGGTEAFF
-	-	TRBJ2-1	TRBV27	TGTGCCAGCTCCTCACCTCTCAAGGGGGGCAGGGACAATGAGCAGTTCTTC	CASSSPLKGGRDNEQFF
-	-	TRBJ2-7	TRBV5-1	TGCGCCAGCAGCTTTCTTCCTTCGGGACACCTCTACGAGCAGTACTTC	CASSFLPSGHLYEQYF
-	few	TRBJ1-6	TRBV7-8	TGTGCCAGCAGCTTAGGCAGGAGCCTTTATAATTCACCCCTCCACTTT	CASSLGRSLYNSPLHF
-	few	TRBJ2-7	TRBV29-1	TGCAGCGGAGGGACTTTCTACGAGCAGTACTTC	CSGGTFYEQYF
-	few	TRBJ2-6	TRBV27	TGTGCCAGCGCCCCGTCGTATGGGGCCAACGTCCTGACTTTC	CASAPSYGANVLTF
TRBD2	-	TRBJ2-7	TRBV9	TGTGCCAGCAGCGCAGAGGAGACTAGCGGGCCCGCCTACGAGCAGTACTTC	CASSAEETSGPAYEQYF
-	few	TRBJ2-3	TRBV10-3	TGTGCCATCAGTGACGGGATCACAGATACGCAGTATTTT	CAISDGITDTQYF
-	-	TRBJ1-4	TRBV15	TGTGCCACCAGCAGAGATACGAGGGTTGAAAAACTGTTTTTT	CATSRDTRVEKLFF
TRBD2	few	TRBJ2-7	TRBV6-5	TGTGCCAGCAGTTACTCACTAGCGGGGCCTTACGAGCAGTACTTC	CASSYSLAGPYEQYF
TRBD2	-	TRBJ2-1	TRBV7-3	TGTGCCAGCAGCCCCGGGCTAGCGGGGGGGAGCTCCTACAATGAGCAGTTCTTC	CASSPGLAGGSSYNEQFF
-	-	TRBJ1-1	TRBV20-1	TGCAGTGCTAGAGATCGGGATGAAGCTTTCTTT	CSARDRDEAFF
TRBD1	few	TRBJ1-6	TRBV7-9	TGTGCCAGCAGCTTCCACGGGACAGGGGATGGAACACCCCTCCACTTT	CASSFHGTGDGTPLHF
-	-	TRBJ1-2	TRBV7-9	TGTGCCAGCAGCTTCCAGACAAACTATGGCTACACCTTC	CASSFQTNYGYTF
TRBD1	-	TRBJ2-3	TRBV12-5	TGTGCTAGTGGTCTAGGGACAGGCGCAGATACGCAGTATTTT	CASGLGTGADTQYF
TRBD1	-	TRBJ1-2	TRBV6-6	TGTGCCAGCAGTTCCAACAGGGGGCGCGGGGATGGCTACACCTTC	CASSSNRGRGDGYTF
-	few	TRBJ2-1	TRBV20-1	TGCAGTGCCCGTAGTGGGGGTGAGCAGTTCTTC	CSARSGGEQFF
-	-	TRBJ2-3	TRBV15	TGTGCCACCAGCAGAGGCGCTTTGGTTGCAGATACGCAGTATTTT	CATSRGALVADTQYF
TRBD2	-	TRBJ2-1	TRBV6-6	TGTGCCAGCAGTTCCTTCGGGAGCGGGGGATACAATGAGCAGTTCTTC	CASSSFGSGGYNEQFF
-	-	TRBJ2-4	TRBV30	TGTGCCTGGAGTGAGTCCAAAAACATTCAGTACTTC	CAWSESKNIQYF
-	few	TRBJ1-1	TRBV5-1	TGCGCCAGCAGCTTGGGTGAGGCAACGGAAGCTTTCTTT	CASSLGEATEAFF